The 2 T cell receptor beta chains given below trace back to one sample, sequenced in a study of shared clonotypes between healthy human individuals. Libraries were prepared by immunoSEQ multiplex PCR; TCRdb keeps only in-frame clonotypes and omits some of them. This sample has around 2.1 million clones; 90% to 97% occur once, and the top ten carry roughly 0.13%. The sequenced material came from naive CD4+ T cells sorted from blood. The subset denotes: CD45RA+ positively selected. The receptors here all came from a man younger than 30 in good health.

The J gene is TRBJ1-1, the V gene TRBV20-1; unclear D gene. The CDR3 contains 11 residues. Trimming cost V 6 bases and J 6 bases, with 11 bases left between them. Germline V gene lookup returns CDR1 DFQATT and CDR2 SNEGSKA (reference sequence). The CDR3 bases are TGCAGTGCCGGGAGGTTTCCTGAAGCTTTCTTT. This encodes CSAGRFPEAFF.

The CDR3 DNA sequence: TGTGCCAGCAGCGGCGTAGACGGGAGGGCGGGAAACATTCAGTACTTC. This codes for CASSGVDGRAGNIQYF. The V gene is TRBV9, the J gene TRBJ2-4, with 8 bases fitting TRBD2. V lost 3 bases and J lost 6; bases outside the gene matches: 11. CDR3 length: 16 amino acids. Germline loops: CDR1 SGDLS, CDR2 YYNGEE.